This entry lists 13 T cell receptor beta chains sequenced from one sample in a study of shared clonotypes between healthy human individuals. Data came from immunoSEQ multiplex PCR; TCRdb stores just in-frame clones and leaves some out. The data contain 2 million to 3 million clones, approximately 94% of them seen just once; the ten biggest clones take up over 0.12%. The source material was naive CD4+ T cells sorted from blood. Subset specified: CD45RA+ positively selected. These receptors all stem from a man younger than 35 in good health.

The DNA of the CDR3 is TGCGCCAGCAGCCGGACTAGCGGGGGGCTGCTGGGCACAGATACGCAGTATTTT. It encodes CASSRTSGGLLGTDTQYF. The chain carries TRBV4-1 and TRBJ2-3; TRBD2 agrees at 14 bases. The CDR3 sequence is 18 residues long. The junction had 7 bases not matched to a gene; V was cut back by 4 bases and J by 1 base. Germline V CDR1 and CDR2: MGHRA, YSYEKL.

CDR3 residues: CASSPRWSRVDNQPQHF. The CDR3 nucleotides read TGTGCCAGCAGCCCCAGATGGTCGAGGGTGGACAATCAGCCCCAGCATTTT. The J gene is TRBJ1-5, the V gene TRBV27; D not certain. This CDR3 spans 17 amino acids. V was cut by 6 bases and J by 3 bases, with 21 bases left in between. CDR1 and CDR2 from the germline V gene are MNHEY and SMNVEV (reference sequence).

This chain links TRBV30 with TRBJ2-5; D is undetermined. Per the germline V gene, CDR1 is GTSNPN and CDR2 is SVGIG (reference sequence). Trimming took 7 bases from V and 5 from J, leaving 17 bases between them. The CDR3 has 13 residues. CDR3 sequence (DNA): TGTGCCTTCCTGACTTTGGCCGCGGAGACCCAGTACTTC. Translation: CAFLTLAAETQYF.

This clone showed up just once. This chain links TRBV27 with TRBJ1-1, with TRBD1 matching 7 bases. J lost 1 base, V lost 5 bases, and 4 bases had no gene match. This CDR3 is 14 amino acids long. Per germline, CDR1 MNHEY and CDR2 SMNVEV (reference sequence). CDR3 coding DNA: TGTGCCAGCAGTCCCACAGGGGCGAACACTGAAGCTTTCTTT. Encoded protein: CASSPTGANTEAFF.

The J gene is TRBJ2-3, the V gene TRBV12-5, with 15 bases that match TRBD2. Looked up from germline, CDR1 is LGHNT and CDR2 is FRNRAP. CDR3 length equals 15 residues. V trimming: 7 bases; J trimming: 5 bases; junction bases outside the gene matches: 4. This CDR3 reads CASAPGLAGGDTQYF. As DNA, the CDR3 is TGTGCTAGTGCCCCGGGACTAGCGGGAGGAGATACGCAGTATTTT.

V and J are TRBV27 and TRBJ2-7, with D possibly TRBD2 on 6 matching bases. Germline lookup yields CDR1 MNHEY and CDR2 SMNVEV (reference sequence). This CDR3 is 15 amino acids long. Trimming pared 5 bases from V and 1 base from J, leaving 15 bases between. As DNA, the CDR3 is TGTGCCAGCAGTCCACCAACGGCGGGATCCTACGAGCAGTACTTC. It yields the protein CASSPPTAGSYEQYF.

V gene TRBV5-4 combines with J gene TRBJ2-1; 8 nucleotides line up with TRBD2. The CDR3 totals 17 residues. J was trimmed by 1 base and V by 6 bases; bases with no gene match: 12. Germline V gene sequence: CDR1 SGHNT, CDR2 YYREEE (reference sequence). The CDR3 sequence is CASTEVKIAGSYNEQFF. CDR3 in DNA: TGTGCCAGCACCGAAGTAAAGATAGCGGGATCCTACAATGAGCAGTTCTTC.

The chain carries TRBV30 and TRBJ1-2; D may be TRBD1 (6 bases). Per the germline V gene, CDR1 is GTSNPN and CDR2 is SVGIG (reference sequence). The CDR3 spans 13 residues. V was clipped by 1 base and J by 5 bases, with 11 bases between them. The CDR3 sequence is CAWSEGQLYGYTF. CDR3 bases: TGTGCCTGGAGTGAAGGACAGCTTTATGGCTACACCTTC.

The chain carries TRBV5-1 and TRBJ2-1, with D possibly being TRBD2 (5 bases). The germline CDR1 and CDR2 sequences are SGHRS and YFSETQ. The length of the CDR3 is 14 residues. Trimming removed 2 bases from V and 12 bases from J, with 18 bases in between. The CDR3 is CASSFGSGNAGQFF. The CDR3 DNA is TGCGCCAGCAGCTTCGGATCGGGAAATGCAGGGCAGTTCTTC.

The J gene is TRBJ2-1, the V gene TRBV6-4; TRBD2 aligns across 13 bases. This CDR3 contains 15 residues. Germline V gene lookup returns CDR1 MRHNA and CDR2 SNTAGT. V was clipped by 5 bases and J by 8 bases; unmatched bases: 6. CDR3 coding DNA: TGTGCCAGCAGTTTTGGGACTAGCGGGACCCATGAGCAGTTCTTC. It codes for CASSFGTSGTHEQFF.

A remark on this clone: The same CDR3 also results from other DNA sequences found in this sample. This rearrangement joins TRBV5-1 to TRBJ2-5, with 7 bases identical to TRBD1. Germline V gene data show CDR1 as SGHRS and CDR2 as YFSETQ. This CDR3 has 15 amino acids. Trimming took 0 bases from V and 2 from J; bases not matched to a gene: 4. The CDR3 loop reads CASSLAGTVQETQYF. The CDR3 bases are TGCGCCAGCAGCTTGGCCGGGACAGTGCAAGAGACCCAGTACTTC.

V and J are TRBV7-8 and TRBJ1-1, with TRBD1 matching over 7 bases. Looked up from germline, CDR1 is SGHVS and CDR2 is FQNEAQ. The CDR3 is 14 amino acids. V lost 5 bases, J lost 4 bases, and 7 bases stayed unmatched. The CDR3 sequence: CASSPQGLSTEAFF. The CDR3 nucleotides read TGTGCCAGCAGCCCACAGGGGCTAAGCACTGAAGCTTTCTTT.

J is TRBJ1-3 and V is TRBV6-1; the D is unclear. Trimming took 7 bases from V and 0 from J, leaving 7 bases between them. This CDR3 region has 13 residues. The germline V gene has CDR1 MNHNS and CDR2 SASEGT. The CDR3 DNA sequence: TGTGCCAGCAACGCGGACTCTGGAAACACCATATATTTT. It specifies CASNADSGNTIYF.